Here is one T cell receptor (beta chain) with its context. This entry is derived from a study of blood T cell repertoires in COVID-19. Study-level background: Donors in the United States, Italy and Spain gave samples during acute or convalescent COVID-19. Nucleic acid was either cDNA or gDNA, and it came from T cells, B-cell-depleted T cells, or PBMCs.

Original processing notes: Cell counts per sample came from amplifying reference gene primers. Profiled with immunoSEQ multiplex PCR; TCRdb holds only in-frame clones, not every one. The DNA gave D and trimming, while V, J and clone size come from that table. This repertoire shows 130,000 or so clones, over 75% found once; its top ten account for 3.5% to 5.5%. The V gene lost 4 bases and the J gene lost 4 bases, with 7 bases spanning the gap. This CDR3 is 12 amino acids long. Germline assignment: CDR1 MGHDK and CDR2 SYGVNS. This clonotype originated in a woman aged 70-85 years with acute or convalescent COVID-19. Sequencing was performed on peripheral blood. The chain is built from TRBV25-1 and TRBJ1-2; no definite D call. The chain's CDR3 is CASSVGVYGYTF. The CDR3 coding sequence is TGTGCCAGCAGTGTCGGGGTCTATGGCTACACCTTC.